This record looks at one T cell receptor (beta chain) sequence and its context. Its antigen is not identified. The data originate from a study of T-cell memory formation after mild COVID-19. For the study at large: The TCR clusters were mostly specific to one donor. Overall study results and limits: CD4+ contracting clones were mainly CM and EM; CD8+ ones, EMRA. CD4/CD8 balance characterized clones contracting day 15 to 85, and CD4+ skew characterized later expanders.

The CDR3 is 15 residues long. Trimming left V 2 bases short and J 3 bases short, with 14 bases between. Looked up from germline, CDR1 is SGHRS and CDR2 is YFSETQ. Constant-segment primers served in 5'RACE that generated TCR alpha and TCR beta cDNA libraries bearing sample barcodes and UMIs. TCRdb used MiXCR to reprocess the 5' RACE reads, holding one entry per CDR3 protein. This table has roughly 350,000 distinct CDR3 sequences, around 13% appearing once. The receptor was isolated from a man younger than 35 who had mild COVID-19 (a few samples of this study predate the infection). Cell type and time point are not known. Sequenced input: PBMCs or a T cell subset sorted from them (not recorded which). The V and J genes are TRBV5-1 and TRBJ1-1; D not certain. This chain's CDR3 is CASSFGESRDTEAFF. The CDR3 DNA follows: TGCGCCAGCAGCTTCGGGGAGAGTAGGGACACTGAAGCTTTCTTT.